Described below is a single T cell receptor (beta chain) sequence and its context. RNA transcripts provided the source from which TCR beta CDR3 regions were amplified. TCR CDR3 underwent first-round RT-PCR with the HTBI primer set. Using its own MiXCR run on the multiplex PCR reads, TCRdb lists one record per CDR3 protein. The data contain 500,000 to 600,000 distinct CDR3 sequences, 16% of them singletons. The CDR3 sequence is 12 residues long. The germline V gene encodes CDR1 SQVTM and CDR2 ANQGSEA. V dropped 1 base and J dropped 5 bases, with 8 bases sitting between them. This record belongs to a study of T cells in Graves' hyperthyroidism and ophthalmopathy.

The receptor's source is a woman younger than 30 with Graves' hyperthyroidism. Specimen: blood. V usage is TRBV29-1 and J usage is TRBJ2-5, with D perhaps matching TRBD1 (5 bases). The CDR3 here is CSVEGGGETQYF. The CDR3 DNA sequence: TGCAGCGTTGAAGGGGGCGGCGAGACCCAGTACTTC.